This entry describes one T cell receptor (beta chain). Its antigen is undetermined. This sample is part of a study of vaccination effects on CD4 cells after COVID-19. Turning to the study itself: The second dose preceded post-vaccine samples by a median of 72 days.

V gave up 6 bases and J gave up 4 bases, with 20 bases separating them. The CDR3 loop spans 16 amino acids. Looked up from germline, CDR1 is SGDLS and CDR2 is YYNGEE. Antigen-specific CD4+ T cell clonotypes were called by their expansion after viral peptide-pool culture in ViraFEST. The culture ran for 10 to 11 days, and then CD4+ T cells were isolated. As their vaccination, participants received two doses of either BNT162b2 or mRNA-1273. Approximately 1.9 million PBMC per well were cultured with around 11 IU/ml IL-2 and approximately 9.1 ug/ml peptides. Produced via immunoSEQ multiplex PCR; TCRdb's table is partial and in-frame only. The profile shows around 69,000 clones, around 74% of them singletons.

This rearrangement joins TRBV9 to TRBJ2-1; D may be TRBD1 or TRBD2 (6 bases each). Here the sequenced sample was CD4+ T cells from PBMCs cultured with HCoV-229E spike peptides, taken after COVID-19 vaccination. This sequence originates from a human donor who received a COVID-19 vaccine. CDR3 amino acids: CASNNHGGLGYNEQFF. As DNA, the CDR3 is TGTGCCAGCAACAATCATGGGGGGCTAGGGTACAATGAGCAGTTCTTC.